The clone carrying this TCR beta chain was observed a single time. No antigen is known for it. PCR employed 60 Vbeta and 13 Jbeta primers. Assay used: immunoSEQ multiplex PCR; TCRdb lists only in-frame clones, some missing. The sample yields around 120,000 clones, roughly 82% seen once. This entry belongs to a study of cytomegalovirus exposure and HLA in healthy donors. At the level of the study: Clustering assigned 81% of the approximately 400 genotyped donors to the Caucasian-associated ancestry cluster. General study results and limits: Reportedly, diagnosis of cytomegalovirus status by the classifier showed high specificity and sensitivity. Serostatus for CMV was the only available immune exposure information.

The clonotype was recovered from a boy aged 10-17 years in good health and CMV-seronegative. The material sequenced was PBMCs.

The CDR3 DNA is TGTGCCAGCAGCTCCGACAGTAACTATGGCTACACCTTC. This codes for CASSSDSNYGYTF. V gene TRBV7-9 combines with J gene TRBJ1-2; perhaps TRBD1 as D (5 bases). Germline CDR1 and CDR2: SEHNR and FQNEAQ (reference sequence). The CDR3 is 13 amino acids. Trimming removed 4 bases at V and 1 base at J, with 7 bases between. Full variable domain (outside the CDR3, taken from reference TRBV7-9 and TRBJ1-2): DTGVSQNPRHKITKRGQNVTFRCDPISEHNRLYWYRQTLGQGPEFLTYFQNEAQLEKSRLLSDRFSAERPKGSFSTLEIQRTEQGDSAMYLCASSSDSNYGYTFGSGTRLTVV.